A selection of T cell receptor beta chains follows, all from one sample in a study of shared clonotypes between healthy human individuals. Here immunoSEQ multiplex PCR was the method, and the copy in TCRdb shows in-frame clones only, minus some. This table holds approximately 650,000 clones, roughly 96% found once. The sample was naive CD8+ T cells sorted from blood. These receptors all come from a woman under 40 in good health. The CDR3 runs from the conserved cysteine through the conserved F or W.

CDR3aa: CASSYSGGSYNEQFF; v_gene: TRBV6-5; len: 15; j_gene: TRBJ2-1
CDR3aa: CASSIRLAGYNEQFF; v_gene: TRBV19; len: 15; j_gene: TRBJ2-1
CDR3aa: CASSPGLAGVDTYEQYF; v_gene: TRBV27; len: 17; j_gene: TRBJ2-7
CDR3aa: CASSSPRDHPVPNTEAFF; v_gene: TRBV7-9; len: 18; j_gene: TRBJ1-1
CDR3aa: CASSGAGGHYNEQFF; v_gene: TRBV9; len: 15; j_gene: TRBJ2-1
CDR3aa: CASSAPRDRANRETQYF; v_gene: TRBV11-2; len: 17; j_gene: TRBJ2-5
CDR3aa: CASSLNRAYEQYF; v_gene: TRBV27; len: 13; j_gene: TRBJ2-7
CDR3aa: CASSWAGAPHPEQFF; v_gene: TRBV5-1; len: 15; j_gene: TRBJ2-1
CDR3aa: CASSLTSFRGSEQYF; v_gene: TRBV27; len: 15; j_gene: TRBJ2-7
CDR3aa: CASSLKSRNYGYTF; v_gene: TRBV27; len: 14; j_gene: TRBJ1-2
CDR3aa: CASSYQSRGYEQYF; v_gene: TRBV6-5; len: 14; j_gene: TRBJ2-7
CDR3aa: CASSPGQYNSPLHF; v_gene: TRBV27; len: 14; j_gene: TRBJ1-6
CDR3aa: CASSLGFGDEQYF; v_gene: TRBV5-6; len: 13; j_gene: TRBJ2-7
CDR3aa: CASSNRVNQPQHF; v_gene: TRBV6-1; len: 13; j_gene: TRBJ1-5
CDR3aa: CASSLHLREMSYEQYF; v_gene: TRBV7-2; len: 16; j_gene: TRBJ2-7
CDR3aa: CASSQESDRRETQYF; v_gene: TRBV4-1; len: 15; j_gene: TRBJ2-5
CDR3aa: CASRGTGDGTQYF; v_gene: TRBV28; len: 13; j_gene: TRBJ2-3
CDR3aa: CASSMGSGGLSYEQYF; v_gene: TRBV19; len: 16; j_gene: .
CDR3aa: CASSLSDTQYF; v_gene: TRBV5-6; len: 11; j_gene: TRBJ2-3
CDR3aa: CASSQGWDTPVQAQYF; v_gene: TRBV14; len: 16; j_gene: TRBJ2-3
CDR3aa: CASSWGQGNYGYTF; v_gene: TRBV13; len: 14; j_gene: TRBJ1-2
CDR3aa: CASSSYRDRWAQPQHF; v_gene: TRBV5-1; len: 16; j_gene: TRBJ1-5
CDR3aa: CASSYRGYEQYF; v_gene: TRBV28; len: 12; j_gene: TRBJ2-7
CDR3aa: CASSNRGGFADTQYF; v_gene: TRBV19; len: 15; j_gene: TRBJ2-3
CDR3aa: CASTGVHGTQYF; v_gene: TRBV6-5; len: 12; j_gene: TRBJ2-5
CDR3aa: CASSSDRVNTEAFF; v_gene: TRBV7-9; len: 14; j_gene: TRBJ1-1
CDR3aa: CSATLGEQFF; v_gene: TRBV29-1; len: 10; j_gene: TRBJ2-1
CDR3aa: CASSVEAGGFKDTQYF; v_gene: TRBV9; len: 16; j_gene: TRBJ2-3
CDR3aa: CASSWEQETDTQYF; v_gene: TRBV28; len: 14; j_gene: TRBJ2-3